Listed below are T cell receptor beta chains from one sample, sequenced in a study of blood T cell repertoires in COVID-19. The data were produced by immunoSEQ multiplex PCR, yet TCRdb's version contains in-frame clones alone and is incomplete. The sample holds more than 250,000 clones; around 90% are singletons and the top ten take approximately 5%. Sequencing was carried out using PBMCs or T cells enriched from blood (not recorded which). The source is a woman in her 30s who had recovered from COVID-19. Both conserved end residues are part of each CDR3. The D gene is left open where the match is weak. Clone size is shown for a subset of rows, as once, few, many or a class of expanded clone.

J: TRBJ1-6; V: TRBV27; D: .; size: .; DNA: TGTGCCAGCAGTACCCAGGGGAGAGCGGCCGTTTCACCCCTCCACTTT; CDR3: CASSTQGRAAVSPLHF
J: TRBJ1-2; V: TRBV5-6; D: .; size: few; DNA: TGTGCCAGCAGCTTGGACAGGGCTATCGATGGCTACACCTTC; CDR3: CASSLDRAIDGYTF
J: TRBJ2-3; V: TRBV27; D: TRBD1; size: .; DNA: TGTGCCAGCAGTCGCTGGGGGACAGGGGTCCGCACAGATACGCAGTATTTT; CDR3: CASSRWGTGVRTDTQYF
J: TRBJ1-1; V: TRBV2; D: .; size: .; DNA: TGTGCCAGCAGGCCCCCGACAGTCGGGAACACTGAAGCTTTCTTT; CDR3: CASRPPTVGNTEAFF
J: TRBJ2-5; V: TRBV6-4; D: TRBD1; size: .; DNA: TGTGCCAGCAGTGACTCGTTGGGACAGCAAGAGACCCAGTACTTC; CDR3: CASSDSLGQQETQYF
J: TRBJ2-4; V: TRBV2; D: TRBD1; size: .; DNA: TGTGCCAGCAGTGTCGAGACAGGGGTGGGAAACATTCAGTACTTC; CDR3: CASSVETGVGNIQYF
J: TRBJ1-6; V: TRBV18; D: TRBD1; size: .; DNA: TGTGCCAGCTCATTCGGGACAGGGGCTATCGTTAATTCACCCCTCCACTTT; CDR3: CASSFGTGAIVNSPLHF
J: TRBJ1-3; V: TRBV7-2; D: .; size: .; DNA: TGTGCCAGCAGCCCCCAGGGTCCCTCTGGAAACACCATATATTTT; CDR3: CASSPQGPSGNTIYF
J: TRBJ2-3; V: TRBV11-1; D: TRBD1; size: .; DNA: TGTGCCAGCAGCCCCGACAGGGGGCAAACAGATACGCAGTATTTT; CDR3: CASSPDRGQTDTQYF
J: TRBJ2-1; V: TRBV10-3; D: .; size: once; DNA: TGTGCCATCAGTGAGTCCAGGGAAATGTGGAATGAGCAGTTCTTC; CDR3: CAISESREMWNEQFF
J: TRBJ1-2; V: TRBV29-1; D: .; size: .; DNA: TGCAGCGTGAGGAAACAGGGAAAAGGCGATGGCTACACCTTC; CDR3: CSVRKQGKGDGYTF
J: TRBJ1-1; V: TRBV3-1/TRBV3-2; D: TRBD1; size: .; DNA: TGTGCCAGCAGCCTGGGCGTCGGCAGGGGGCTCGCTGAAGCTTTCTTT; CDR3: CASSLGVGRGLAEAFF
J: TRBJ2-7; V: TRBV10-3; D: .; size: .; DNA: TGTGCCATCAGTGAGTTACAGGGTGGGTGGTACGAGCAGTACTTC; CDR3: CAISELQGGWYEQYF
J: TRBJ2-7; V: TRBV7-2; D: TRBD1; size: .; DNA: TGTGCCAGCAGTTCGAGGACAGGGGGTGGGTACGAGCAGTACTTC; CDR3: CASSSRTGGGYEQYF
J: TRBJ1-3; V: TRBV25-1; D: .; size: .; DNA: TGTGCCAGCAGTGATGTGTCAGTTGGAAACACCATATATTTT; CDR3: CASSDVSVGNTIYF
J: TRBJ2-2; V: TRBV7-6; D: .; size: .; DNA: TGTGCCAGCAGCGACGTTGCGGGGGCTAGCGGGGAGCTGTTTTTT; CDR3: CASSDVAGASGELFF
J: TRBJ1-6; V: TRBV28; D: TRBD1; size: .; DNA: TGTGCCAGCAGTAGCCAGCCGGGACAGGGTCTTCCACCCCTCCACTTT; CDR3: CASSSQPGQGLPPLHF
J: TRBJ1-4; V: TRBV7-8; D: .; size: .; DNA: TGTGCCAGCAGCTTCGGACAGCTTCATAATGAAAAACTGTTTTTT; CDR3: CASSFGQLHNEKLFF
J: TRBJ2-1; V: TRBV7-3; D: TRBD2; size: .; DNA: TGTGCCAGCAGCTTAACGTTTGGGCGGGGGAACGAGCAGTTCTTC; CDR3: CASSLTFGRGNEQFF
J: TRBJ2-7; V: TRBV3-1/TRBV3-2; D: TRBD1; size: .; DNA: TGTGCCAGCAGCAAGGGACAGAACTACGAGCAGTACTTC; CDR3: CASSKGQNYEQYF
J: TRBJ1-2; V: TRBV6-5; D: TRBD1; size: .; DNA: TGTGCCAGCAGTTACTCGACAGGGGGTGGCTACACCTTC; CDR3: CASSYSTGGGYTF
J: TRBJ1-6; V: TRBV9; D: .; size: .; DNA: TGTGCCAGCAGCGTAGGGGCAGCCCAATCACCCCTCCACTTT; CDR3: CASSVGAAQSPLHF
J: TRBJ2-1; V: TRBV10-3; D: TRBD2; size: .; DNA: TGTGCCATCAAGGCTAGCGGGGGCCCGAACAATGAGCAGTTCTTC; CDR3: CAIKASGGPNNEQFF
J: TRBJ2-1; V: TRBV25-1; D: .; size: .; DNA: TGTGCCAGCAGGAGGGAGGGGGGCGGCCGGCAGTTCTTC; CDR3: CASRREGGGRQFF
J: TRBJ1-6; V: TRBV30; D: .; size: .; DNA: TGTGCCTGGAGTCAGGGAGGCTCACCCCTCCACTTT; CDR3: CAWSQGGSPLHF
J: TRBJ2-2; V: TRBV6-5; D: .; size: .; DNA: TGTGCCAGCAGTACACAGAGAACCGGGGAGCTGTTTTTT; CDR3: CASSTQRTGELFF
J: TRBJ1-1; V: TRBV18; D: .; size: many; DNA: TGTGCCAGCTCACCCGGCGGGGGAGCTGAAGCTTTCTTT; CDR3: CASSPGGGAEAFF
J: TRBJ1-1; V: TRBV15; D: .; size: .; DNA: TGTGCCACCAGTAGCACTGAAGCTTTCTTT; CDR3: CATSSTEAFF
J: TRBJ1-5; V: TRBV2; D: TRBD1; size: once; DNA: TGTGCCAGTCAACTAGGACAGGGCGGGCAGCCCCAGCATTTT; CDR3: CASQLGQGGQPQHF
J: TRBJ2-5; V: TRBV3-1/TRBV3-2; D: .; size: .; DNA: TGTGCCAGCAGCCAAGGAAGGCTCCAGGGTTTGGAGACCCAGTACTTC; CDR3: CASSQGRLQGLETQYF
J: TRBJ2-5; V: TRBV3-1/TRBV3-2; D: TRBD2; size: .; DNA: TGTGCCAGCAGCCAACGTGGGACTAGCGGGTACCAAGAGACCCAGTACTTC; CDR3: CASSQRGTSGYQETQYF
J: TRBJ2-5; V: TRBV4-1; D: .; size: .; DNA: TGCGCCAGCAGCCACGCCTCCGGGACTGCGGAGACCCAGTACTTC; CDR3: CASSHASGTAETQYF
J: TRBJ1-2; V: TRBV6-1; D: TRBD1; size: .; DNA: TGTGCCAGCAGTGAAGCAAGTGGGACAGGGGGCGGCTATGGCTACACCTTC; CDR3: CASSEASGTGGGYGYTF
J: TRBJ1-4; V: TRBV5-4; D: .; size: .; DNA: TGTGCCAGCAGCTCGACCGGGGGACCTAATGAAAAACTGTTTTTT; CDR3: CASSSTGGPNEKLFF
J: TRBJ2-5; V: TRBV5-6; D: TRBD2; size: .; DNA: TGTGCCAGCAGCTTGGCTAGCGGGGGGGCCGATGAGACCCAGTACTTC; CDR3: CASSLASGGADETQYF